The 3 T cell receptor beta chains below were found in one sample sequenced in a study of shared clonotypes between healthy human individuals. Libraries were prepared by immunoSEQ multiplex PCR; TCRdb keeps only in-frame clonotypes and omits some of them. The table includes a few million clones, more than 80% detected once. The specimen was naive CD4+ T cells from PBMCs. Subset: CD45RA+ positively selected. These receptors were obtained from a young man in good health. Some clones in this sample may be carry-over from other donors' samples.

The chain joins TRBV19 to TRBJ2-3, with D possibly matching TRBD2 (5 bases). The CDR3 is 16 amino acids. Germline CDR1 LNHDA, CDR2 SQIVND (reference sequence). Trimming removed 1 base from V and 4 bases from J, with 15 bases in between. CDR3: CASSIGGLPRSDTQYF. The CDR3 DNA reads as TGTGCCAGTAGTATAGGTGGACTCCCTAGATCAGATACGCAGTATTTT. Filled out from reference TRBV19 and TRBJ2-3, the complete variable domain reads DGGITQSPKYLFRKEGQNVTLSCEQNLNHDAMYWYRQDPGQGLRLIYYSQIVNDFQKGDIAEGYSVSREKKESFPLTVTSAQKNPTAFYLCASSIGGLPRSDTQYFGPGTRLTVL.

The chain links TRBV7-9 to TRBJ1-5, with no clear D. With 4 bases removed from V and 2 bases from J, the gap between germline ends came to 6 bases. CDR1 and CDR2 (germline): SEHNR, FQNEAQ (reference sequence). The CDR3 has 13 amino acids. The CDR3 bases are TGTGCCAGCAGCTCAGTGGGCAATCAGCCCCAGCATTTT. Translated: CASSSVGNQPQHF.

The chain couples TRBV7-9 to TRBJ2-3; 12 bases line up with TRBD2. This CDR3 has 17 amino acids. Trimming took 4 bases from V and 6 from J; bases not matched to a gene: 11. CDR1 is SEHNR, CDR2 FQNEAQ, per germline (reference sequence). CDR3 DNA sequence: TGTGCCAGCAGCTCCCATAGACTAGCGGGAGACCGTGATACGCAGTATTTT. Translation gives CASSSHRLAGDRDTQYF.